The 13 T cell receptor beta chains listed next were all sequenced from one sample in a study of blood T cell repertoires in COVID-19 (dated by TCRdb to the early 2020s). Libraries were prepared through the immunoSEQ multiplex PCR assay. TCRdb obtained this table from immuneACCESS and retained in-frame rearrangements with V and J assigned. These tables miss some clones; where compared with another copy, unresolved V genes account for less than half of the shortfall, and the remainder is unexplained. The sample contains about 170,000 clones, approximately 87% of them found a single time. The ten largest clones take up roughly 4.5% of the sample. Sequenced input: PBMCs or T cells enriched from blood (not recorded which). The receptor source for this set is a woman aged 50 to 60 who had recovered from COVID-19.

This CDR3 is CASSPVPGRGSSQHF. DNA of the CDR3: TGCGCCAGCAGCCCTGTCCCAGGACGGGGATCGTCCCAGCATTTT. V gene TRBV5-1 combines with J gene TRBJ1-5; D unresolved. CDR1 and CDR2 (germline): SGHRS, YFSETQ. Trimming removed 4 bases from V and 11 bases from J, with 22 bases in between. This CDR3 is built from 15 residues.

This rearrangement joins TRBV11-1 to TRBJ2-1; 9 nucleotides align to TRBD2. CDR1 is SGHAT and CDR2 is FQDESV in the germline V gene (reference sequence). The CDR3 is made up of 15 amino acids. Trimming removed 5 bases from V and 8 bases from J; junction bases left unmatched: 10. CDR3 loop: CASSTQRGAGDEQFF. The CDR3 region has the DNA TGTGCCAGCAGCACCCAGCGGGGGGCTGGGGATGAGCAGTTCTTC.

This chain connects TRBV27 to TRBJ2-3; 8 positions agree with TRBD1. Unmatched junction bases numbered 9, after V lost 5 bases and J lost 8 bases. The germline V gene encodes CDR1 MNHEY and CDR2 SMNVEV (reference sequence). The CDR3 runs to 14 residues. This CDR3 reads CASSKDRVGGTQYF. DNA of the CDR3: TGTGCCAGCAGTAAGGACAGGGTCGGCGGTACGCAGTATTTT.

CDR3 protein: CASSLTGGGYMNTEAFF. The CDR3 DNA is TGTGCCAGCAGCTTAACCGGGGGGGGTTACATGAACACTGAAGCTTTCTTT. V usage is TRBV11-3 and J usage is TRBJ1-1; D is possibly TRBD1 (5 bases). CDR1 and CDR2 (germline): SGHNT, YENEEA. There are 17 residues in the CDR3. V was trimmed by 2 bases and J by 0 bases, leaving 16 bases between them.

CDR3 loop: CATSRDREFSGNTIYF. Written as DNA, the CDR3 is TGTGCCACCAGCAGAGATCGAGAGTTCTCTGGAAACACCATATATTTT. This rearrangement joins TRBV15 to TRBJ1-3; D uncertain. V lost 0 bases, J lost 0 bases, and 9 bases lay in between. This CDR3 region has 16 residues. The germline V gene has CDR1 LNHNV and CDR2 YYDKDF (reference sequence).

With regard to this clone: Other DNA sequences of this sample code for an identical CDR3. The rearrangement links TRBV9 to TRBJ1-2, with TRBD1 matching 7 bases. Germline values: CDR1 SGDLS, CDR2 YYNGEE. The CDR3 runs to 13 residues. V shed 3 bases and J 2 bases; nucleotides not matched to a gene: 1. CDR3: CASSAQGNYGYTF. Here the CDR3 DNA reads TGTGCCAGCAGCGCACAGGGGAACTATGGCTACACCTTC.

This clone was observed a few times. The chain carries TRBV7-9 and TRBJ1-5; tentative D call: TRBD1 (6 bases). The CDR3 runs to 15 residues. The germline gives CDR1 SEHNR, CDR2 FQNEAQ (reference sequence). V was shortened by 3 bases and J by 1 base, with 10 bases between the two germline ends. The CDR3 DNA reads as TGTGCCAGCAGCTTTGAAGGACAGAGCAATCAGCCCCAGCATTTT. Encoded protein: CASSFEGQSNQPQHF.

This chain links TRBV3-1 (or the pseudogene TRBV3-2) with TRBJ1-2; no definite D call. The CDR3 runs to 14 residues. Germline CDR1 is LGHDT and CDR2 is YNNKEL (reference sequence). Trimming shortened V by 1 base and J by 4 bases, and 10 bases separated the two germline ends. CDR3 nucleotide sequence: TGTGCCAGCAGCCAAGCACTTACCTTCTATGGCTACACCTTC. Translated: CASSQALTFYGYTF.

The chain is built from TRBV28 and TRBJ2-3; D call uncertain. V lost 6 bases, J lost 0 bases, and 7 bases lay in between. Per germline, CDR1 MDHEN and CDR2 SYDVKM. CDR3 size: 13 residues. For the CDR3, the DNA is TGTGCCAGCAGGGAACAGAGCACAGATACGCAGTATTTT. Translated, it gives CASREQSTDTQYF.

DNA of the CDR3: TGTGCCAGTCGGTGGACTGGTGGAACAGATACGCAGTATTTT. Translated: CASRWTGGTDTQYF. This rearrangement joins TRBV19 to TRBJ2-3, with D possibly matching TRBD2 (5 bases). CDR1 and CDR2 from the germline V gene are LNHDA and SQIVND (reference sequence). The germline V and J ends were trimmed by 8 bases and 3 bases, with 15 bases remaining between them. This CDR3 has 14 amino acids.

The chain is built from TRBV18 and TRBJ1-2; D is undetermined. The germline V gene has CDR1 KGHSH and CDR2 LQKENI. This CDR3 is built from 15 residues. V lost 0 bases, J lost 4 bases, and 12 bases lay in between. The chain's CDR3 is CASSPPLRGGYGYTF. The CDR3 DNA follows: TGTGCCAGCTCACCACCGCTCCGCGGAGGCTATGGCTACACCTTC.

This rearrangement joins TRBV7-6 to TRBJ1-6; TRBD1 matches 8 bases. After removal of 2 bases from V and 7 bases from J, the junction contained 4 bases not matched to a gene. The CDR3 covers 15 residues. CDR1 is SGHVS and CDR2 is FNYEAQ in the germline V gene. This CDR3 is CASSLTGTGNSPLHF. For the CDR3, the DNA is TGTGCCAGCAGCTTAACCGGGACAGGCAATTCACCCCTCCACTTT.

The J gene is TRBJ1-1, the V gene TRBV5-8; 12 bases match TRBD1. J lost 4 bases, V lost 4 bases, and 8 bases had no gene match. Germline loops: CDR1 SGHTS, CDR2 YDEGEE. The CDR3 runs 16 residues. Written as DNA, the CDR3 is TGTGCCAGCAGCACCCCGGGACAGGGGGCGCGCACTGAAGCTTTCTTT. This translates into CASSTPGQGARTEAFF.